This entry is about one TCR beta chain. This entry is derived from a study of shared clonotypes between healthy human individuals. For the study at large: The study enrolled a couple of women and three men aged 18 to 49.

Sorted-subset replicate PCR reactions contained roughly 210 ng DNA, corresponding to approximately 30,000 T cell genomes. Some clones are missing from TCRdb's copy, which holds only in-frame ones; the method was immunoSEQ multiplex PCR. The sample shows 2.5 million or so clones, approximately 90% of them seen only once. This CDR3 contains 14 residues. CDR1 is MNHEY, CDR2 SMNVEV, per germline (reference sequence). V lost 5 bases, J lost 9 bases, and 14 bases lay in between. The gene calls are TRBV27 and TRBJ1-6; possible D gene TRBD1, 6 bases. The sequenced sample was naive CD4+ T cells sorted from blood. This sample's subset: CD45RA+ positively selected. This TCR was sampled from a man aged 18 to 30 in good health. The CDR3 DNA is TGTGCCAGCAGTCCTCAGGGGTTTGGTTCACCCCTCCACTTT. Translating it yields CASSPQGFGSPLHF.